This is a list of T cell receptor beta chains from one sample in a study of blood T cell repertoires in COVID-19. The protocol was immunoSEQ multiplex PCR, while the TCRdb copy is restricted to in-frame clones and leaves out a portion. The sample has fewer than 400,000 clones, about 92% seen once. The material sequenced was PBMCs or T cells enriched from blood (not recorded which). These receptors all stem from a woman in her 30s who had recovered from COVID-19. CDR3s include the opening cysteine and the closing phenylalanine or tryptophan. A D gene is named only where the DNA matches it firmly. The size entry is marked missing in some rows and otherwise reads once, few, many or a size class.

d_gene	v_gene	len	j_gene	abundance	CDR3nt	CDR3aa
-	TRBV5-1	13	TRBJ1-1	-	TGCGCCAGCAGCTTGGCTAGAAACACTGAAGCTTTCTTT	CASSLARNTEAFF
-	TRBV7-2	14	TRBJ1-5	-	TGTGCCAGCAGCACCCGAGGACTCAATCAGCCCCAGCATTTT	CASSTRGLNQPQHF
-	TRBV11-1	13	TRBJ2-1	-	TGTGCCAGCAGCCCCCTACAGGTGAATGAGCAGTTCTTC	CASSPLQVNEQFF
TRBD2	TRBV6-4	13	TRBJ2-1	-	TGTGCCAGCAGTAGACTAGCTAGCAATGAGCAGTTCTTC	CASSRLASNEQFF
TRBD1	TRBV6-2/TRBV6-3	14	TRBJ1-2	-	TGTGCCAGCAGTTACTCCACAGGGGGAGGTGGCTACACCTTC	CASSYSTGGGGYTF
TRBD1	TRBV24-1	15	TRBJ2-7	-	TGTGCCACCAGTGATAACGGACAGGGGGTAGGTGAGCAGTACTTC	CATSDNGQGVGEQYF
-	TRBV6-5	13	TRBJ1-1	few	TGTGCCAGCAGAAACGGAGTTGTAACTGAAGCTTTCTTT	CASRNGVVTEAFF
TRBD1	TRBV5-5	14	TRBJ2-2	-	TGTGCCAGCAGCTTCGGGACAGTCACCGGGGAGCTGTTTTTT	CASSFGTVTGELFF
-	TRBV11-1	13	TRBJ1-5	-	TGTGCCAGCAGCTTAGACAGGGCGCAGCCCCAGCATTTT	CASSLDRAQPQHF
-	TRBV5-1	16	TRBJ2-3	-	TGCGCCAGCAGCGCCTCCGGGACAAAAAGCACAGATACGCAGTATTTT	CASSASGTKSTDTQYF
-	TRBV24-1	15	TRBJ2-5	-	TGTGCCACCAGTGATTTATCACTAGGTAGGGAGACCCAGTACTTC	CATSDLSLGRETQYF
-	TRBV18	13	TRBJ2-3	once	TGTGCCAGCTCCGGGGCGGGGAAAGATACGCAGTATTTT	CASSGAGKDTQYF
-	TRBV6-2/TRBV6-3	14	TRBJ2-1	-	TGTGCCAGCAGTCCCCGGAACAGGGACAATGAGCAGTTCTTC	CASSPRNRDNEQFF
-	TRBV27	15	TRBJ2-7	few	TGTGCCAGCGCCAGGGTCGAATCAGGGGAATACGAGCAGTACTTC	CASARVESGEYEQYF
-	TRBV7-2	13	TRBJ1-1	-	TGTGCCAGCATCCTCAACAGTGGCACTGAAGCTTTCTTT	CASILNSGTEAFF
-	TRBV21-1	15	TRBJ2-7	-	TGTGCCAGCAGCAAAGGAGCGCAACAGGGGAGGGAGCAGTACTTC	CASSKGAQQGREQYF
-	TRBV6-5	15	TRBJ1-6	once	TGTGCCAGCAGCACAGACAGGCAAGCTACTTCACCCCTCCACTTT	CASSTDRQATSPLHF
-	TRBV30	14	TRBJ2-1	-	TGTGCCTGGAGTCCCACGAGGGGGGGGAATGAGCAGTTCTTC	CAWSPTRGGNEQFF
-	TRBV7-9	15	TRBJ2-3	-	TGTGCCAGCAGCTTAGGTCCTGCGGTCACAGATACGCAGTATTTT	CASSLGPAVTDTQYF
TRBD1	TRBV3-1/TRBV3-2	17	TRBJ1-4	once	TGTGCCAGCAGCCTCCAAGTACAGGGGGCGAGAAGGGAAAAACTGTTTTTT	CASSLQVQGARREKLFF
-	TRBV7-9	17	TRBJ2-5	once	TGTGCCAGCAGCTTAGTCGGTGGGGGGACAGCAAGAGAGACCCAGTACTTC	CASSLVGGGTARETQYF
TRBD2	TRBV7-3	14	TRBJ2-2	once	TGTGCCAGCAGCACCGGGGAGGGGTCCGGGGAGCTGTTTTTT	CASSTGEGSGELFF
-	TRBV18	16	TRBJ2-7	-	TGTGCCAGCTCACCGAGGGGGAGGGCCGTTGTCTACGAGCAGTACTTC	CASSPRGRAVVYEQYF
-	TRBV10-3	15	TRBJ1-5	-	TGTGCCATCAGTGAGTCGGAGGGGAACAATCAGCCCCAGCATTTT	CAISESEGNNQPQHF
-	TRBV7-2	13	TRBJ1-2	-	TGTGCCAGCAGAGAACAGGCTAGCTATGGCTACACCTTC	CASREQASYGYTF
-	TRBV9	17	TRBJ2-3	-	TGTGCCAGCACCGCCGGGAGCCGCCCTACTAGCACAGATACGCAGTATTTT	CASTAGSRPTSTDTQYF
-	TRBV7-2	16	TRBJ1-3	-	TGTGCCAGCAGCCCCACCCGCTCGGGCTCTGGAAACACCATATATTTT	CASSPTRSGSGNTIYF
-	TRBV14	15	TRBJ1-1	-	TGTGCCAGCAGCCAAGGGGGCAGTTGGAACACTGAAGCTTTCTTT	CASSQGGSWNTEAFF
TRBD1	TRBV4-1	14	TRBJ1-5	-	TGCGCCAGCAGCCCGACAGGGGGCGGTCAGCCCCAGCATTTT	CASSPTGGGQPQHF
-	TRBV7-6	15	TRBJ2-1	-	TGTGCCAGCAGCCCAAGCGGCCTCTCCTACAATGAGCAGTTCTTC	CASSPSGLSYNEQFF
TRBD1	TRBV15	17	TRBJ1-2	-	TGTGCCACCAGCAGAGGCTACGGGACAGGGTATCGGAGTGGCTACACCTTC	CATSRGYGTGYRSGYTF
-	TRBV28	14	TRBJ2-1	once	TGTGCCAGCAGTCCCCCCAGTTTCTCCAATGAGCAGTTCTTC	CASSPPSFSNEQFF
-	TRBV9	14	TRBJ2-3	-	TGTGCCAGCAGCTACAGGGACTACACAGATACGCAGTATTTT	CASSYRDYTDTQYF
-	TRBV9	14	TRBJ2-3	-	TGTGCCAGCAGCGTCTCTCCTGGCACAGATACGCAGTATTTT	CASSVSPGTDTQYF
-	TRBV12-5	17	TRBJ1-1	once	TGTGCTAGTGGTTTGGTACTGTCCCGGGGGGCCGTCACTGAAGCTTTCTTT	CASGLVLSRGAVTEAFF
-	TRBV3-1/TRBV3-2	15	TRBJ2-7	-	TGTGCCAGCAGCCAATCTACAGCCCTTTCCTACGAGCAGTACTTC	CASSQSTALSYEQYF
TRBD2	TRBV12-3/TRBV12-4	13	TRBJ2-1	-	TGTGCCAGCAGACGGGACTACTACAATGAGCAGTTCTTC	CASRRDYYNEQFF
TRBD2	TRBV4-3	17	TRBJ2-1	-	TGCGCCAGCAGCCACGATTCACTAGCGGGAGGCTCCAATGAGCAGTTCTTC	CASSHDSLAGGSNEQFF
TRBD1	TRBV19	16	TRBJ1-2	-	TGTGCCAGTAGTCCCCAAGACAGGGGGTCTCTCTATGGCTACACCTTC	CASSPQDRGSLYGYTF
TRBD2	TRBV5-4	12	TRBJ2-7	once	TGTGCCAGCAGCTCGACAACCGGGACTAGTACCTTC	CASSSTTGTSTF
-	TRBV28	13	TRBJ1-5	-	TGTGCCAGCAGTTTGGAGGGGCGTGGACCCCAGCATTTT	CASSLEGRGPQHF
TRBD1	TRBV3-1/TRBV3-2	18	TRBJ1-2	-	TGTGCCAGCAGCCAACACGGGACAGGGAATAGTGACGTGTATGGCTACACCTTC	CASSQHGTGNSDVYGYTF
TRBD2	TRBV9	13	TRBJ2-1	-	TGTGCCAGCAGCGAACTAGCGGGAGGGGAGCAGTTCTTC	CASSELAGGEQFF
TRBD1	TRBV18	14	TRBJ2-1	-	TGTGCCAGCAGACAGGGGACCCAATACAATGAGCAGTTCTTC	CASRQGTQYNEQFF
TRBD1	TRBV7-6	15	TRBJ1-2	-	TGTGCCAGCAGCTTGGACCAGGGGGCGAATTATGGCTACACCTTC	CASSLDQGANYGYTF
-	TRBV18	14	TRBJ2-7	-	TGTGCCAGCTCAGATGGGTACGCGGGCTACGAGCAGTACTTC	CASSDGYAGYEQYF
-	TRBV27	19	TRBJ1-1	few	TGTGCCAGCAGTTTATACCCCCCCGGGAGGTCGGGCAGGGCGGCTGAAGCTTTCTTT	CASSLYPPGRSGRAAEAFF
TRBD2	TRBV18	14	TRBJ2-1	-	TGTGCCAGCTCACCCCGGCGGGAGGTTGATGAGCAGTTCTTC	CASSPRREVDEQFF
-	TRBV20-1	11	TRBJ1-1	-	TGCAGTGCTAGAAGTCCAGTCTCGGCTTTCTTT	CSARSPVSAFF